This T cell receptor (beta chain) was profiled in a study of blood T cell repertoires in COVID-19. Study in general: Samples of COVID-19 (acute and convalescent) were obtained from the United States, Italy and Spain. PBMCs, B-cell-depleted T cells, or T cells provided the cDNA or gDNA that made up the material.

Generated by immunoSEQ multiplex PCR, the TCRdb table keeps only in-frame clones and is missing some. The sample holds 300,000 to 350,000 clones; about nine tenths are singletons and the top ten take approximately 1%. Cohort assignment relied on participant-reported clinical history. A COVID-19 case had been met by exposed participants during the 2 weeks before study entry. The CDR3 totals 12 residues. Germline CDR1 and CDR2: LGHDT and YNNKEL (reference sequence). The V and J ends lost 4 bases and 7 bases respectively, with 7 bases between them. V gene TRBV3-1 (or the pseudogene TRBV3-2) combines with J gene TRBJ2-2; D remains ambiguous. The TCR was taken from a woman in her 30s who had been exposed to COVID-19. The sequenced material came from PBMCs or T cells enriched from blood (not recorded which). In DNA, the CDR3 is TGTGCCAGCAGCCTCAGTGGCGGGGAGCTGTTTTTT. This codes for CASSLSGGELFF.